Listed here are 30 T cell receptor beta chains from one sample, sequenced in a study of blood T cells in healthy people across ages (dated by TCRdb to between 2014 and 2016). Library construction relied on 5' RACE. TCRdb shows the sequencer as Illumina HiSeq 2500. A second roughly 6 to 12 cycle PCR used a sample-barcoded 5' primer and a J-beta primer mix. TCRdb redid the processing of the public reads, applying fastp at Q25 and MiXCR, and retained in-frame beta chains. Under each unique CDR3 protein, matching rows form one entry showing the most common genes and DNA. For this sample there are roughly 700,000 distinct CDR3 sequences; 20% to 25% appear just once. Under 9.5% of the sample lies in the top ten. These data were likewise used in another study, on T cells of mothers and their children.

The source material was blood. These receptors were obtained from a boy younger than 18 in good health.

The CDR3 spells CASSLVGRLTDTQYF. The CDR3 nucleotides read TGTGCCAGCAGCCTAGTCGGGCGGCTCACGGATACGCAGTATTTT. The chain recombines TRBV11-2 with TRBJ2-3; D gene ambiguous. Germline assignment: CDR1 SGHAT and CDR2 FQNNGV. The CDR3 runs to 15 residues. V shed 5 bases and J shed 6 bases, with 18 bases lying between them.

The V and J genes are TRBV7-8 and TRBJ2-4, with a weak D call TRBD1 (5 bases). Germline values: CDR1 SGHVS, CDR2 FQNEAQ. V was shortened by 5 bases and J by 3 bases, with 20 bases between the two germline ends. The CDR3 is 17 amino acids. The CDR3 region is CASSKAERSRGKNIQYF. The CDR3 coding sequence is TGTGCCAGCAGCAAGGCTGAAAGATCTAGGGGCAAAAACATTCAGTACTTC.

This clonotype has more than one count but fewer than ten. J is TRBJ2-3 and V is TRBV7-2; 10 bases map to TRBD2. V shed 0 bases and J 2 bases; nucleotides not matched to a gene: 5. CDR1 SGHTA and CDR2 FQGNSA come from the germline V gene. The CDR3 extends over 17 amino acids. The CDR3 sequence: CASSLAWTSGFTDTQYF. The DNA for the CDR3 is TGTGCCAGCAGCTTAGCGTGGACTAGCGGTTTCACAGATACGCAGTATTTT.

This clonotype was detected only a few times. This rearrangement joins TRBV5-1 to TRBJ2-1; D perhaps matches TRBD1 (5 bases). Trimming cost V 1 base and J 4 bases, with 9 bases left between them. Germline-derived CDR1 and CDR2 are SGHRS and YFSETQ. The CDR3 runs 14 residues. The DNA of the CDR3 is TGCGCCAGCAGCTTGTACAGGCAGTACAATGAGCAGTTCTTC. Protein product: CASSLYRQYNEQFF.

In DNA form, the CDR3 reads TGCAGTGCTAGAGATCGGGAGACGGTAAACATTCAGTACTTC. This sequence encodes CSARDRETVNIQYF. The rearrangement uses TRBV20-1 and TRBJ2-4; weak D call: TRBD2 (6 bases). With 0 bases removed from V and 6 bases from J, the gap between germline ends came to 12 bases. Germline V gene sequence: CDR1 DFQATT, CDR2 SNEGSKA (reference sequence). The CDR3 is made up of 14 amino acids.

This clonotype has more than one count but fewer than ten. J is TRBJ2-3 and V is TRBV6-6, with D tentatively TRBD2 (6 bases). V shed 6 bases and J shed 10 bases, with 20 bases lying between them. CDR1 and CDR2 from the germline V gene are MNHNY and SVGAGI (reference sequence). The length of the CDR3 is 14 residues. The CDR3 loop is CASRKRTIEVAQYF. Written as DNA, the CDR3 is TGTGCCAGCAGAAAGAGGACTATCGAGGTCGCGCAGTATTTT.

The chain is built from TRBV3-1 and TRBJ2-3, with 7 bases that match TRBD1. V gave up 0 bases and J gave up 0 bases; unmatched junction bases: 6. The CDR3 has 17 amino acids. In germline, CDR1 is LGHDT, CDR2 YNNKEL (reference sequence). CDR3 residues: CASSQDQGEISTDTQYF. In nucleotides, the CDR3 is TGTGCCAGCAGCCAAGATCAGGGGGAGATCAGCACAGATACGCAGTATTTT.

The sample holds a few counts of this clonotype. The chain has TRBV6-6 and TRBJ2-4, with D unresolved. This CDR3 spans 11 amino acids. The V end lost 8 bases, the J end lost 8 bases, and 10 bases lay between the germline ends. Germline CDR1 is MNHNY and CDR2 is SVGAGI (reference sequence). CDR3 nucleotides: TGTGCCAGCTACAAGAGAGACATTCAGTACTTC. This codes for CASYKRDIQYF.

The CDR3 bases are TGCAGTGCTAGCGGAATCAGGGCAGACTATGGCTACACCTTC. This gives the protein CSASGIRADYGYTF. V gene TRBV20-1 combines with J gene TRBJ1-2; D perhaps matches TRBD1 (5 bases). V dropped 3 bases and J dropped 3 bases, with 14 bases sitting between them. From germline, CDR1 is DFQATT and CDR2 SNEGSKA (reference sequence). This CDR3 region has 14 residues.

The chain carries TRBV2 and TRBJ1-2; no clear D gene. Germline values: CDR1 SNHLY, CDR2 FYNNEI. This CDR3 is built from 13 residues. The V gene lost 4 bases and the J gene lost 2 bases, with 8 bases spanning the gap. The CDR3 sequence is CASSGQTNYGYTF. In DNA, the CDR3 is TGTGCCAGCAGTGGGCAGACCAACTATGGCTACACCTTC.

In the case of this clonotype: The junction departs from the called germline gene at one end, perhaps through a read error. V gene TRBV6-1 combines with J gene TRBJ2-7, with D possibly matching TRBD1 (5 bases). Per germline, CDR1 MNHNS and CDR2 SASEGT. CDR3 length: 14 residues. Here the CDR3 DNA reads TGCGCCAGCAGTCTATGGGGCGAGTCCTACGAGCAGTACTTC. The encoded protein is CASSLWGESYEQYF.

This clonotype appeared a few times. The gene calls are TRBV20-1 and TRBJ2-3; 9 bases are shared with TRBD2. CDR1 is DFQATT, CDR2 SNEGSKA, per germline (reference sequence). Trimming took 0 bases from V and 1 from J; bases not matched to a gene: 5. CDR3 size: 16 residues. The CDR3 DNA sequence: TGCAGTGCTAGAGATCTAGCGGGATTGCGCACAGATACGCAGTATTTT. Its translation is CSARDLAGLRTDTQYF.

The J gene is TRBJ2-6, the V gene TRBV15; D is uncertain. Germline V gene lookup returns CDR1 LNHNV and CDR2 YYDKDF (reference sequence). The CDR3 extends over 16 amino acids. The V end lost 0 bases, the J end lost 0 bases, and 6 bases lay between the germline ends. The DNA for the CDR3 is TGTGCCACCAGCAGAGATTCAGTCTCTGGGGCCAACGTCCTGACTTTC. Translation: CATSRDSVSGANVLTF.

This clonotype was seen a few times. The rearrangement uses TRBV16 and TRBJ2-7; D gene unclear. The CDR3 loop spans 14 amino acids. Per germline, CDR1 KGHSY and CDR2 FQNENV. V was clipped by 2 bases and J by 2 bases, with 10 bases between them. The CDR3: CASSQAVAPYEQYF. Here the CDR3 DNA reads TGTGCCAGCAGCCAAGCGGTGGCTCCCTACGAGCAGTACTTC.

This clonotype was seen only a few times. The rearrangement joins TRBV29-1 to TRBJ2-1; possibly TRBD2 for D (5 bases). The CDR3 has 14 amino acids. V was clipped by 4 bases and J by 5 bases, with 15 bases between them. Germline lookup yields CDR1 SQVTM and CDR2 ANQGSEA. This CDR3 is CSVAWATGNNEQFF. CDR3 nucleotide sequence: TGCAGCGTTGCATGGGCCACGGGGAACAATGAGCAGTTCTTC.

The chain is built from TRBV16 and TRBJ1-5; weak D call: TRBD1 (6 bases). Germline CDR1 is KGHSY and CDR2 is FQNENV. With 0 bases removed from V and 6 bases from J, the gap between germline ends came to 18 bases. The length of the CDR3 is 17 residues. The DNA for the CDR3 is TGTGCCAGCAGCCAATCGTCTGGGGGCGGGTGGGCTCAGCCCCAGCATTTT. It translates to CASSQSSGGGWAQPQHF. Together with reference TRBV16 and TRBJ1-5, the CDR3 gives the full variable domain: GEEVAQTPKHLVRGEGQKAKLYCAPIKGHSYVFWYQQVLKNEFKFLISFQNENVFDETGMPKERFSAKCLPNSPCSLEIQATKLEDSAVYFCASSQSSGGGWAQPQHFGDGTRLSIL.

The chain has TRBV12-3 or TRBV12-4 and TRBJ1-4; D is unresolved. V was trimmed by 3 bases and J by 4 bases, leaving 12 bases between them. The CDR3 is made up of 15 amino acids. The CDR3 reads CASSLGGLSNEKLFF. As DNA, the CDR3 is TGTGCCAGCAGTTTGGGAGGGCTTAGTAATGAAAAACTGTTTTTT.

This clonotype was observed a few times. This rearrangement joins TRBV19 to TRBJ2-5, with D possibly being TRBD2 (6 bases). Trimming removed 9 bases from V and 11 bases from J, with 28 bases in between. The CDR3 totals 15 residues. Germline values: CDR1 LNHDA, CDR2 SQIVND (reference sequence). The CDR3 region is CASQSPGATRVEQYF. The CDR3, as DNA: TGTGCCAGCCAGTCGCCCGGAGCGACTAGAGTGGAGCAGTACTTC.

This clonotype has at least ten counts. The chain carries TRBV27 and TRBJ2-7, with D possibly TRBD2 on 6 matching bases. Looked up from germline, CDR1 is MNHEY and CDR2 is SMNVEV (reference sequence). V was pared by 6 bases and J by 1 base, with 10 bases between. CDR3 length equals 13 residues. The CDR3 DNA reads as TGTGCCAGCAGCTCCGGGACTTCCTACGAGCAGTACTTC. It codes for CASSSGTSYEQYF.

This chain links TRBV2 with TRBJ1-2; no clear D. CDR3 size: 12 residues. Germline CDR1 is SNHLY and CDR2 is FYNNEI. V was clipped by 7 bases and J by 5 bases, with 11 bases between them. The CDR3 is CASTADDYGYTF. The DNA for the CDR3 is TGTGCCAGCACGGCTGACGATTATGGCTACACCTTC. The complete variable domain, with remaining parts taken from reference TRBV2 and TRBJ1-2, reads EPEVTQTPSHQVTQMGQEVILRCVPISNHLYFYWYRQILGQKVEFLVSFYNNEISEKSEIFDDQFSVERPDGSNFTLKIRSTKLEDSAMYFCASTADDYGYTFGSGTRLTVV.

This clonotype was found a few times. The chain has TRBV12-3 or TRBV12-4 and TRBJ1-4; TRBD1 aligns across 7 bases. The CDR3 has 14 residues. V trimming: 7 bases; J trimming: 8 bases; junction bases outside the gene matches: 10. CDR3 sequence (DNA): TGTGCCAGCACCCGACAGGGTTCCAGCGAAAAACTGTTTTTT. Translation gives CASTRQGSSEKLFF.

The V call is TRBV11-2, the J call TRBJ2-1; 12 bases are a match to TRBD2. Per the germline V gene, CDR1 is SGHAT and CDR2 is FQNNGV. CDR3 length equals 16 residues. Trimming cost V 5 bases and J 7 bases; bases outside gene matches: 9. The CDR3 DNA reads TGTGCCAGCAGCAGTTGGGGGACTAGCGGGTATAATGAGCAGTTCTTC. It specifies CASSSWGTSGYNEQFF.

The V and J genes are TRBV4-1 and TRBJ2-3; possible D gene TRBD2, 6 bases. V lost 4 bases and J lost 10, with 12 bases in between. The CDR3 totals 12 residues. Germline values: CDR1 MGHRA, CDR2 YSYEKL. DNA for the CDR3: TGCGCCAGCAGCCTACCGGGAGCTGCGCAGTATTTT. As protein: CASSLPGAAQYF.

V usage is TRBV2 and J usage is TRBJ2-7, with TRBD1 matching 10 bases. The V segment lost 6 bases and the J segment 4 bases; nucleotides outside the gene matches: 6. CDR1 SNHLY and CDR2 FYNNEI come from the germline V gene. CDR3 size: 14 residues. The DNA for the CDR3 is TGTGCCAGCAGGTCGCCGGGACAGGGGTACGAGCAGTACTTC. It encodes CASRSPGQGYEQYF.

V gene TRBV2 combines with J gene TRBJ2-6, with TRBD1 matching over 9 bases. The germline gives CDR1 SNHLY, CDR2 FYNNEI. The CDR3 consists of 17 residues. V was clipped by 11 bases and J by 0 bases; unmatched bases: 11. In nucleotides, the CDR3 is TGTGCCGGCTTAAGACAGGGGGGATTCTCTGGGGCCAACGTCCTGACTTTC. Translated, it gives CAGLRQGGFSGANVLTF. The full variable domain, rest sourced from reference TRBV2 and TRBJ2-6, is EPEVTQTPSHQVTQMGQEVILRCVPISNHLYFYWYRQILGQKVEFLVSFYNNEISEKSEIFDDQFSVERPDGSNFTLKIRSTKLEDSAMYFCAGLRQGGFSGANVLTFGAGSRLTVL.

The V gene is TRBV24-1, the J gene TRBJ2-6, with D possibly being TRBD1 (7 bases). V was cut by 5 bases and J by 0 bases, with 16 bases left in between. Germline assignment: CDR1 KGHDR and CDR2 SFDVKD. The CDR3 is 18 amino acids. The CDR3 protein is CATSAAGQTVSGANVLTF. The CDR3 DNA follows: TGTGCCACCAGTGCTGCGGGACAGACCGTCTCTGGGGCCAACGTCCTGACTTTC.

There are a few counts of this clonotype. This chain connects TRBV29-1 to TRBJ2-1; 9 nucleotides align to TRBD2. The CDR3 has 17 residues. The germline gives CDR1 SQVTM, CDR2 ANQGSEA. V shed 5 bases, J shed 0 bases, and the junction held 11 bases outside the gene matches. The CDR3 region has the DNA TGCAGCGTTTTGATTAGCGGGGGTTCGAGCTCCTACAATGAGCAGTTCTTC. Translated, it gives CSVLISGGSSSYNEQFF.

J is TRBJ2-3 and V is TRBV4-2; D gene uncertain. The V gene lost 1 base and the J gene lost 0 bases, with 5 bases spanning the gap. Looked up from germline, CDR1 is LGHNA and CDR2 is YNFKEQ. The CDR3 is made up of 14 amino acids. CDR3 in amino acids: CASSQAASTDTQYF. CDR3 bases: TGTGCCAGCAGCCAAGCGGCCAGCACAGATACGCAGTATTTT.

V gene TRBV4-3 combines with J gene TRBJ1-2, with D unresolved. With 1 base removed from V and 6 bases from J, the gap between germline ends came to 15 bases. The length of the CDR3 is 15 residues. The germline gives CDR1 LGHNA, CDR2 YSLEER. CDR3 sequence reads: CASSQGFGLGNGYTF. CDR3 nucleotides: TGCGCCAGCAGCCAAGGATTTGGGCTGGGAAATGGCTACACCTTC.

This clonotype was observed a few times. The chain carries TRBV27 and TRBJ2-5; D is unclear. Looked up from germline, CDR1 is MNHEY and CDR2 is SMNVEV (reference sequence). CDR3 size: 13 residues. V lost 3 bases to trimming and J lost 0 bases, with 5 bases between them. The CDR3 reads CASSLPNQETQYF. DNA for the CDR3: TGTGCCAGCAGTTTGCCCAACCAAGAGACCCAGTACTTC.